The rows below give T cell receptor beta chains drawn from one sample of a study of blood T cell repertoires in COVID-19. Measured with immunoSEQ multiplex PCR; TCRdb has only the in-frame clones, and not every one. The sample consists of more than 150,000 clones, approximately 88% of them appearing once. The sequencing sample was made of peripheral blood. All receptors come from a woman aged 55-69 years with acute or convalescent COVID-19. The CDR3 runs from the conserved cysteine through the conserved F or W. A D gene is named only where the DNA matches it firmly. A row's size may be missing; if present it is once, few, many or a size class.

DNA: TGTGCCAGCAGTTACCGTCCCGGGGAGCTGTTTTTT
CDR3: CASSYRPGELFF
J: TRBJ2-2
V: TRBV6-5
size: NA
D: NA

DNA: TGTGCCTGGAGTGGGGGCCCTGGGGAGCAGTTCTTC
CDR3: CAWSGGPGEQFF
J: TRBJ2-1
V: TRBV30
size: NA
D: NA

DNA: TGTGCCAGCAGCTTGGTTCCAACACCTTACACTGAAGCTTTCTTT
CDR3: CASSLVPTPYTEAFF
J: TRBJ1-1
V: TRBV5-8
size: NA
D: NA

DNA: TGTGCCAGCAGCTTTATAGTCGATGAGCAGTTCTTC
CDR3: CASSFIVDEQFF
J: TRBJ2-1
V: TRBV11-2
size: NA
D: NA

DNA: TGTGCCAGCAGCCAGGCCAGGGAAAGAGCTGAAGCTTTCTTT
CDR3: CASSQARERAEAFF
J: TRBJ1-1
V: TRBV3-1/TRBV3-2
size: NA
D: NA

DNA: TGCGCCAGCAGCTTGGCCGGAACAGGGCCAGAGACCCAGTACTTC
CDR3: CASSLAGTGPETQYF
J: TRBJ2-5
V: TRBV5-1
size: NA
D: NA

DNA: TGTGCCAGCAGCCCCCGGGGGGACAGCAATCAGCCCCAGCATTTT
CDR3: CASSPRGDSNQPQHF
J: TRBJ1-5
V: TRBV7-6
size: NA
D: NA

DNA: TGTGCCAGCAGCCTAGGGAAAGGGACTAACGGCGGGCGGACAGATACGCAGTATTTT
CDR3: CASSLGKGTNGGRTDTQYF
J: TRBJ2-3
V: TRBV7-2
size: NA
D: TRBD2

DNA: TGTGCCAGCAGCCCGTACTTTACGGCAGGGGGCAATCAGCCCCAGCATTTT
CDR3: CASSPYFTAGGNQPQHF
J: TRBJ1-5
V: TRBV4-2
size: once
D: NA

DNA: TGTGCCAGCTCACCAACAGGGGCGAACACTGAAGCTTTCTTT
CDR3: CASSPTGANTEAFF
J: TRBJ1-1
V: TRBV18
size: once
D: TRBD1

DNA: TGTGCCAGCAGTTTGGTAGGAGGGGGCCCCCGGGCTGAAGCTTTCTTT
CDR3: CASSLVGGGPRAEAFF
J: TRBJ1-1
V: TRBV6-6
size: NA
D: TRBD1

DNA: TGTGCCTGGAGGGTCGGGGGGAGTAGCAATCAGCCCCAGCATTTT
CDR3: CAWRVGGSSNQPQHF
J: TRBJ1-5
V: TRBV30
size: NA
D: NA

DNA: TGTGCCAGCACCAAAAAGCGCACTAGCCCAGGCTCCTACGAGCAGTACTTC
CDR3: CASTKKRTSPGSYEQYF
J: TRBJ2-7
V: TRBV28
size: NA
D: NA

DNA: TGTGCCAGCACCCGGCCCGGGACAGGGTATGGCTACACCTTC
CDR3: CASTRPGTGYGYTF
J: TRBJ1-2
V: TRBV5-6
size: NA
D: TRBD1

DNA: TGTGCCAGCATCACCAAACTGGGGGCGCCGGGGAACTATGGCTACACCTTC
CDR3: CASITKLGAPGNYGYTF
J: TRBJ1-2
V: TRBV7-2
size: NA
D: NA

DNA: TGTGCCAGCAGCCCGGGACTAGCGACCTCTGAGCAGTACTTC
CDR3: CASSPGLATSEQYF
J: TRBJ2-7
V: TRBV7-9
size: once
D: TRBD2

DNA: TGTGCCAGCAGCGTTACTAAGGTGGTGGGGGGGCCGGAGCAGTTCTTC
CDR3: CASSVTKVVGGPEQFF
J: TRBJ2-1
V: TRBV2
size: NA
D: NA

DNA: TGTGCCAGCAGCTCAATGACAGGAATGAGGTACAATGAGCAGTTCTTC
CDR3: CASSSMTGMRYNEQFF
J: TRBJ2-1
V: TRBV5-6
size: NA
D: NA

DNA: TGTGCCAGCAGTGCGGGGCAGGGGGTAATCCTCTATGGCTACACCTTC
CDR3: CASSAGQGVILYGYTF
J: TRBJ1-2
V: TRBV2
size: NA
D: TRBD1

DNA: TGTGCCAGCAGCGTACAGGGCTCTGGAAACACCATATATTTT
CDR3: CASSVQGSGNTIYF
J: TRBJ1-3
V: TRBV9
size: NA
D: NA

DNA: TGTGCCAGCTCACGGGACAGGGCCTACGAGCAGTACTTC
CDR3: CASSRDRAYEQYF
J: TRBJ2-7
V: TRBV18
size: few
D: TRBD1

DNA: TGTGCCAGCGGTTTGGGACAGCTTAATGAAAAACTGTTTTTT
CDR3: CASGLGQLNEKLFF
J: TRBJ1-4
V: TRBV4-2
size: NA
D: TRBD1

DNA: TGCAGCGTCTCAGGGTCCCTCAATCAGCCCCAGCATTTT
CDR3: CSVSGSLNQPQHF
J: TRBJ1-5
V: TRBV29-1
size: NA
D: NA

DNA: TGTGCCAGCAGCTTATGGGTAATTGAGTTGACAGGGCCTAATGAAAAACTGTTTTTT
CDR3: CASSLWVIELTGPNEKLFF
J: TRBJ1-4
V: TRBV11-3
size: NA
D: TRBD1

DNA: TGTGCCAGCAGTTCACAGGGGCGCTCACCCCTCCACTTT
CDR3: CASSSQGRSPLHF
J: TRBJ1-6
V: TRBV6-5
size: NA
D: TRBD1

DNA: TGTGCCAGCAGTTTGCGGGGGGGCCGGGAGACCCAGTACTTC
CDR3: CASSLRGGRETQYF
J: TRBJ2-5
V: TRBV28
size: NA
D: TRBD2

DNA: TGCGCCAGCAGCGCCCGGGGACAGGGCTTTGGGGAGCAGTACTTC
CDR3: CASSARGQGFGEQYF
J: TRBJ2-7
V: TRBV5-1
size: NA
D: TRBD1

DNA: TGTGCCAGCAGCCAGGGGCAAGACCGACAGAGCTCCTACGAGCAGTACTTC
CDR3: CASSQGQDRQSSYEQYF
J: TRBJ2-7
V: TRBV4-2
size: NA
D: NA

DNA: TGTGCCAGCAGCTTAAGGCAGGGGGCTGGTGGGGCCAACGTCCTGACTTTC
CDR3: CASSLRQGAGGANVLTF
J: TRBJ2-6
V: TRBV7-9
size: NA
D: TRBD1

DNA: TGCGCCAGCAGTGAGTCGCGCGGGAAGAACACTGAAGCTTTCTTT
CDR3: CASSESRGKNTEAFF
J: TRBJ1-1
V: TRBV10-1
size: NA
D: NA

DNA: TGTGCCAGCAGCCTCTTGGGGGGAGCTAATGAGCAGTTCTTC
CDR3: CASSLLGGANEQFF
J: TRBJ2-1
V: TRBV5-4
size: once
D: NA

DNA: TGTGCCAGCAGCCCGTTGGGGGGCAATGAGCAGTTCTTC
CDR3: CASSPLGGNEQFF
J: TRBJ2-1
V: TRBV6-5
size: NA
D: NA

DNA: TGTGCCAGCAGCCTGGGACTAGCGGGGAGGATACGCCCCCAAGAGACCCAGTACTTC
CDR3: CASSLGLAGRIRPQETQYF
J: TRBJ2-5
V: TRBV7-2
size: NA
D: TRBD2

DNA: TGTGCCAGCACCTATACGAACACTGAAGCTTTCTTT
CDR3: CASTYTNTEAFF
J: TRBJ1-1
V: TRBV7-2
size: NA
D: NA

DNA: TGTGCCAGCAGACTAGCGGGGGGGCCCACAGATACGCAGTATTTT
CDR3: CASRLAGGPTDTQYF
J: TRBJ2-3
V: TRBV6-5
size: NA
D: TRBD2

DNA: TGTGCCAGCAGCTTATCCGGGAACCAGCCCCAGCATTTT
CDR3: CASSLSGNQPQHF
J: TRBJ1-5
V: TRBV5-4
size: NA
D: NA

DNA: TGTGCCAGCTCACCAGGCTGGAGGCCCTTACGATTGGAGACCCAGTACTTC
CDR3: CASSPGWRPLRLETQYF
J: TRBJ2-5
V: TRBV18
size: NA
D: NA

DNA: TGTGCCAGCACCCCTAGTGCCTACGGCGAGCAGTACTTC
CDR3: CASTPSAYGEQYF
J: TRBJ2-7
V: TRBV12-3/TRBV12-4
size: NA
D: NA

DNA: TGTGCCAGCAGCTTAAGTTGGACAGCGAACACCGGGGAGCTGTTTTTT
CDR3: CASSLSWTANTGELFF
J: TRBJ2-2
V: TRBV5-4
size: once
D: NA

DNA: TGTGCCAGCAGCTCTTATACAGGGGCGAACACTGAAGCTTTCTTT
CDR3: CASSSYTGANTEAFF
J: TRBJ1-1
V: TRBV11-2
size: NA
D: TRBD1

DNA: TGTGCCAGCAGCTTGGCTGACTATGGCTACACCTTC
CDR3: CASSLADYGYTF
J: TRBJ1-2
V: TRBV5-5
size: NA
D: NA

DNA: TGTGCCAGCAGCTACGGGTCACTAGCGGGGTATTCCTACAATGAGCAGTTCTTC
CDR3: CASSYGSLAGYSYNEQFF
J: TRBJ2-1
V: TRBV7-2
size: NA
D: TRBD2

DNA: TGTGCCAGCAGTAAAGAGACCCAGTACTTC
CDR3: CASSKETQYF
J: TRBJ2-5
V: TRBV7-3
size: NA
D: NA

DNA: TGTGCCAGCAGTTTAGGGGGGCAGGGGGGAAATGAAAAACTGTTTTTT
CDR3: CASSLGGQGGNEKLFF
J: TRBJ1-4
V: TRBV28
size: once
D: TRBD1

DNA: TGTGCCAGCAGCCGGGGACAGAATGAAAAACTGTTTTTT
CDR3: CASSRGQNEKLFF
J: TRBJ1-4
V: TRBV7-2
size: NA
D: TRBD1

DNA: TGTGCCAGCAGCCTACTCGGTGGCTACACCTTC
CDR3: CASSLLGGYTF
J: TRBJ1-2
V: TRBV12-3/TRBV12-4
size: once
D: NA

DNA: TGTGCCAGCAGCCAGGGACTTGTTCACGAGACCCAGTACTTC
CDR3: CASSQGLVHETQYF
J: TRBJ2-5
V: TRBV7-2
size: NA
D: NA